This passage covers 29 T cell receptor beta chains from one sample sequenced in a study of blood T cells in healthy people across ages. Through a sample-barcoded 5' primer and a J-beta primer mix, a second PCR was run for roughly 6 to 11 cycles. Each CDR3 protein gets one entry after TCRdb re-called the 5' RACE reads with MiXCR. The profile shows over a million distinct CDR3 sequences, around 40% of them singletons. The sequencing sample was made of blood. These receptor sequences come from a woman under 30 in good health.

This clonotype occurred a few times. V gene TRBV4-3 combines with J gene TRBJ1-2, with TRBD1 matching over 7 bases. V lost 2 bases and J lost 4; bases outside the gene matches: 4. The germline CDR1 and CDR2 sequences are LGHNA and YSLEER. The CDR3 totals 14 residues. The DNA of the CDR3 is TGCGCCAGCAGCCAAAGACAGGGTTTCTATGGCTACACCTTC. Its translation: CASSQRQGFYGYTF.

This clonotype was counted a few times. The chain employs TRBV28 and TRBJ2-3, with D unclear. V shed 6 bases and J shed 2 bases, with 9 bases lying between them. The CDR3 contains 13 residues. The germline V gene encodes CDR1 MDHEN and CDR2 SYDVKM. The CDR3 is CASRNVYTDTQYF. The CDR3 DNA follows: TGTGCCAGCAGAAACGTGTACACAGATACGCAGTATTTT.

The rearrangement uses TRBV13 and TRBJ2-5; perhaps D is TRBD1 or TRBD2 (6 bases each). The CDR3 consists of 14 residues. The ends were cut back, 7 bases at V and 11 bases at J, with 23 bases in the middle. CDR1 and CDR2 from the germline V gene are PRHDT and FYEKMQ (reference sequence). CDR3 in DNA: TGTGCCAGCAAGCTTAGGTGGAGGGACAATGAGCAGTACTTC. Encoded protein: CASKLRWRDNEQYF.

The chain is built from TRBV7-8 and TRBJ2-1, with D perhaps TRBD2 (6 bases). V gave up 5 bases and J gave up 4 bases, with 12 bases separating them. CDR1 is SGHVS, CDR2 FQNEAQ, per germline. This CDR3 has 14 residues. The CDR3 spells CASSPEGGYNEQFF. The CDR3 nucleotides read TGTGCCAGCAGCCCTGAAGGAGGGTACAATGAGCAGTTCTTC.

The chain joins TRBV2 to TRBJ2-7; D gene ambiguous. The CDR3 contains 12 residues. Germline V gives CDR1 SNHLY, CDR2 FYNNEI. V lost 8 bases to trimming and J lost 4 bases, with 12 bases between them. The CDR3 spells CASGKYVYEQYF. The DNA of the CDR3 is TGTGCCAGCGGTAAATATGTGTACGAGCAGTACTTC.

The J gene is TRBJ2-1, the V gene TRBV7-2; perhaps TRBD2 as D (5 bases). Germline assignment: CDR1 SGHTA and CDR2 FQGNSA. CDR3 length equals 17 residues. Trimming cost V 1 base and J 5 bases, with 18 bases left between them. In DNA form, the CDR3 reads TGTGCCAGCAGCTTAGTTTTGGGCGGGCCCTGCCACAATGAGCAGTTCTTC. Encoded protein: CASSLVLGGPCHNEQFF.

This clonotype was recorded a few times. The V call is TRBV20-1, the J call TRBJ2-3; possible D gene TRBD2, 5 bases. The CDR3 extends over 15 amino acids. In germline, CDR1 is DFQATT, CDR2 SNEGSKA (reference sequence). The V gene lost 0 bases and the J gene lost 5 bases, with 15 bases spanning the gap. CDR3 sequence reads: CSARDRLMGRDTQYF. The DNA of the CDR3 is TGCAGTGCTAGAGATCGGCTGATGGGGAGAGATACGCAGTATTTT.

This clonotype came up a few times. The rearrangement joins TRBV20-1 to TRBJ2-7, with D perhaps being TRBD1 or TRBD2 (5 bases each). The CDR3 extends over 13 amino acids. CDR1 and CDR2 from the germline V gene are DFQATT and SNEGSKA (reference sequence). Trimming stripped 5 bases from V and 4 bases from J, with 15 bases between. The CDR3 sequence: CSAEDRGSYEQYF. CDR3 in DNA: TGCAGTGCTGAAGATCGGGGCAGTTACGAGCAGTACTTC.

This clonotype was found a few times. The rearrangement uses TRBV20-1 and TRBJ2-2; 9 positions agree with TRBD2. V was clipped by 0 bases and J by 3 bases; unmatched bases: 8. CDR1 DFQATT and CDR2 SNEGSKA come from the germline V gene (reference sequence). The CDR3 consists of 17 residues. CDR3 coding DNA: TGCAGTGCTAGAGACCTCTCTAGCGGGATGGACACCGGGGAGCTGTTTTTT. Protein product: CSARDLSSGMDTGELFF.

The chain carries TRBV5-1 and TRBJ2-3; no clear D gene. The germline V gene has CDR1 SGHRS and CDR2 YFSETQ. This CDR3 spans 15 amino acids. The V end lost 0 bases, the J end lost 0 bases, and 8 bases lay between the germline ends. The CDR3 is CASSLDHQSTDTQYF. The CDR3, as DNA: TGCGCCAGCAGCTTGGATCACCAGAGCACAGATACGCAGTATTTT.

The chain links TRBV7-9 to TRBJ1-4, with a possible D match to TRBD1 (6 bases). Germline lookup yields CDR1 SEHNR and CDR2 FQNEAQ (reference sequence). V dropped 5 bases and J dropped 7 bases, with 17 bases sitting between them. The CDR3 loop spans 15 amino acids. The CDR3 DNA is TGTGCCAGCAGCCCTGAGCAGGGGCAAAGTGAAAAACTGTTTTTT. It yields the protein CASSPEQGQSEKLFF.

V and J are TRBV21-1 and TRBJ2-1; TRBD2, the D gene given by the table, was not confirmed from the DNA. TRBV21-1 is annotated as a pseudogene. This CDR3 is built from 14 residues. CDR3 sequence: CASSRDSNYNEQFF. The CDR3 nucleotides read TGTGCCAGCAGCAGGGACTCCAATTACAATGAGCAGTTCTTC.

The V call is TRBV20-1, the J call TRBJ2-3, with D tentatively TRBD2 (5 bases). Trimming pared 5 bases from V and 5 bases from J, leaving 14 bases between. This CDR3 spans 13 amino acids. CDR1 and CDR2 from the germline V gene are DFQATT and SNEGSKA (reference sequence). The CDR3 DNA reads as TGCAGTGCTCCTCGAGCGGCGTTAGATACGCAGTATTTT. Its translation is CSAPRAALDTQYF.

The chain uses TRBV6-2 or TRBV6-3 and TRBJ1-5; D may be TRBD1 (6 bases). The V and J ends lost 6 bases and 2 bases respectively, with 11 bases between them. Per germline, CDR1 MNHEY and CDR2 SVGEGT. The CDR3 length is 14 residues. The CDR3 region is CASSGQTRNQPQHF. The CDR3 DNA reads as TGTGCCAGCAGCGGACAGACCCGCAATCAGCCCCAGCATTTT.

V usage is TRBV28 and J usage is TRBJ1-5; 7 bases line up with TRBD1. The germline V gene encodes CDR1 MDHEN and CDR2 SYDVKM. The length of the CDR3 is 16 residues. V was clipped by 5 bases and J by 2 bases; unmatched bases: 9. In DNA, the CDR3 is TGTGCCAGCAGTACCCGACAGGGCGAAGGCAATCAGCCCCAGCATTTT. Translated, it gives CASSTRQGEGNQPQHF.

Comment on this clonotype: An end of the junction does not agree with germline; a read error may underlie this. The chain couples TRBV4-3 to TRBJ2-3; D not certain. The CDR3 contains 14 residues. Per the germline V gene, CDR1 is LGHNA and CDR2 is YSLEER. CDR3 in amino acids: CASGQDSGTDTQYF. Written as DNA, the CDR3 is TGCGCCAGCGGCCAAGATTCCGGCACAGATACGCAGTATTTT.

This rearrangement joins TRBV3-1 to TRBJ2-1; D ambiguous. Germline lookup yields CDR1 LGHDT and CDR2 YNNKEL (reference sequence). The CDR3 sequence is 12 residues long. V was clipped by 3 bases and J by 6 bases, with 6 bases between them. The CDR3 nucleotides read TGTGCCAGCAGCCACCCGCCCAATGAGCAGTTCTTC. This codes for CASSHPPNEQFF.

CDR3 nucleotide sequence: TGTGCCAGCAGCCAAGTTTGGCTAGCATTCTACGAGCAGTACTTC. It is translated as CASSQVWLAFYEQYF. The V and J genes are TRBV14 and TRBJ2-7; D perhaps matches TRBD2 (5 bases). This CDR3 has 15 residues. Trimming shortened V by 1 base and J by 3 bases, and 13 bases separated the two germline ends. Germline-derived CDR1 and CDR2 are SGHDN and FVKESK.

This clonotype came up a few times. The chain employs TRBV2 and TRBJ2-7, with D perhaps matching TRBD1 (6 bases). The CDR3 covers 15 residues. With 3 bases removed from V and 1 base from J, the gap between germline ends came to 13 bases. Looked up from germline, CDR1 is SNHLY and CDR2 is FYNNEI. The CDR3 spells CASSDADSISYEQYF. CDR3 sequence (DNA): TGTGCCAGCAGTGACGCGGACAGTATTTCCTACGAGCAGTACTTC.

V is TRBV21-1 and J is TRBJ2-3; the table names TRBD1, a call not compared with the DNA. TRBV21-1 is flagged as a pseudogene. The CDR3 sequence is 14 residues long. The CDR3 region has the DNA TGTGCCTGCGCTGTCCTAACACGCACAGATACGCAGTATTTT. It is translated as CACAVLTRTDTQYF.

This clonotype was found a few times. The chain has TRBV3-1 and TRBJ2-3; TRBD2 agrees at 11 bases. V shed 3 bases and J 8 bases; nucleotides not matched to a gene: 7. From germline, CDR1 is LGHDT and CDR2 YNNKEL (reference sequence). The CDR3 totals 15 residues. CDR3 protein: CASSHSTSGSFTQYF. The CDR3 bases are TGTGCCAGCAGCCACAGCACTAGCGGGAGTTTTACGCAGTATTTT.

The chain uses TRBV30 and TRBJ1-4; D is uncertain. Germline CDR1 is GTSNPN and CDR2 is SVGIG (reference sequence). The germline V and J ends were trimmed by 0 bases and 0 bases, with 14 bases remaining between them. The CDR3 is 17 residues long. The CDR3 DNA reads as TGTGCCTGGAGTGTAAAATTCGGGCCCACAACTAATGAAAAACTGTTTTTT. Its protein product is CAWSVKFGPTTNEKLFF.

CDR3 sequence (DNA): TGTGCCAGCAGCGCACGACTTGGCGATCAGCCCCAGCATTTT. It translates to CASSARLGDQPQHF. The chain is built from TRBV3-1 and TRBJ1-5; D ambiguous. The CDR3 loop spans 14 amino acids. Trimming left V 5 bases short and J 5 bases short, with 13 bases between. The germline V gene has CDR1 LGHDT and CDR2 YNNKEL (reference sequence). Drawing the rest from reference TRBV3-1 and TRBJ1-5, the complete variable domain is DTAVSQTPKYLVTQMGNDKSIKCEQNLGHDTMYWYKQDSKKFLKIMFSYNNKELIINETVPNRFSPKSPDKAHLNLHINSLELGDSAVYFCASSARLGDQPQHFGDGTRLSIL.

The J gene is TRBJ1-2, the V gene TRBV6-6; no clear D gene. The CDR3 loop spans 13 amino acids. The V gene's germline CDR1 is MNHNY and CDR2 SVGAGI (reference sequence). The V gene lost 6 bases and the J gene lost 3 bases, with 11 bases spanning the gap. The CDR3 DNA is TGTGCCAGCAGGTTGGGTGGAGACTATGGCTACACCTTC. Residues: CASRLGGDYGYTF.

V is TRBV28 and J is TRBJ1-1, with D unclear. The V gene's germline CDR1 is MDHEN and CDR2 SYDVKM. Trimming removed 3 bases at V and 9 bases at J, with 11 bases between. The CDR3 loop spans 12 amino acids. CDR3 sequence: CASSFFGRQAFF. CDR3 nucleotide sequence: TGTGCCAGCAGTTTTTTTGGCAGGCAAGCTTTCTTT.

This chain joins TRBV4-3 and TRBJ2-1; TRBD2 aligns across 11 bases. The germline V gene has CDR1 LGHNA and CDR2 YSLEER. The CDR3 is made up of 15 amino acids. The V gene end was trimmed by 4 bases and the J gene end by 14 bases; junction bases not matched to a gene: 13. The CDR3 nucleotides read TGCGCCAGCAGCCTTACCGGGCTAGCGGGGGGCCCGGAGTTCTTC. Its translation: CASSLTGLAGGPEFF.

V and J are TRBV7-9 and TRBJ2-3; D remains ambiguous. The CDR3 totals 17 residues. The germline V and J ends were trimmed by 5 bases and 1 base, with 19 bases remaining between them. The germline CDR1 and CDR2 sequences are SEHNR and FQNEAQ (reference sequence). The CDR3: CASSPPGGSSRTDTQYF. As DNA, the CDR3 is TGTGCCAGCAGCCCCCCTGGTGGATCTTCTCGCACAGATACGCAGTATTTT.

The genes are TRBV7-8 and TRBJ1-5; TRBD1 agrees at 7 bases. Germline V lookup: CDR1 SGHVS, CDR2 FQNEAQ. Unmatched junction bases numbered 9, after V lost 3 bases and J lost 4 bases. The CDR3 consists of 16 residues. The CDR3 loop is CASSFVSGGLNQPQHF. The CDR3, as DNA: TGTGCCAGCAGCTTCGTCTCAGGGGGACTAAATCAGCCCCAGCATTTT.

The chain carries TRBV30 and TRBJ2-1; D is perhaps TRBD1 or TRBD2 (7 bases each). The CDR3 extends over 14 amino acids. Germline V gene lookup returns CDR1 GTSNPN and CDR2 SVGIG (reference sequence). With 3 bases removed from V and 13 bases from J, the gap between germline ends came to 22 bases. CDR3 sequence: CAWSLQGGGETQFF. The CDR3 nucleotides read TGTGCCTGGAGCCTCCAGGGGGGAGGGGAGACCCAGTTCTTC.